The clone carrying this TCR beta chain was seen more than once but under ten times. No antigen is known for it. The data belong to a study of identical twins. Study-level points and caveats: The study found that models underestimated out-of-frame TCR alpha sharing in monozygotic twins. Cord blood's abundant beta clonotypes had fewer insertions, unlike memory repertoires. Twin-shared out-of-frame alpha sequences showed excess low generation probability. Where beta out-of-frame sequences were concerned, excess twin sharing was weaker.

From the 5' RACE reads, TCRdb called clonotypes with MiXCR, one entry per CDR3 protein. The table records just over 450,000 distinct CDR3 sequences, 14% of them present only once. Germline V lookup: CDR1 MDHEN, CDR2 SYDVKM. This CDR3 is built from 13 residues. V shed 5 bases, J shed 2 bases, and the junction held 0 bases outside the gene matches. The same data also went into a second study, on yellow fever vaccine responses in identical twins.

The sequenced sample was CD4+ T cells sorted from blood. The chain uses TRBV28 and TRBJ2-5; TRBD2 agrees at 9 bases. The source is a woman aged 18-29 years in good health. CDR3 bases: TGTGCCAGCAGTGCGGGGGGGCAAGAGACCCAGTACTTC. Its protein is CASSAGGQETQYF.